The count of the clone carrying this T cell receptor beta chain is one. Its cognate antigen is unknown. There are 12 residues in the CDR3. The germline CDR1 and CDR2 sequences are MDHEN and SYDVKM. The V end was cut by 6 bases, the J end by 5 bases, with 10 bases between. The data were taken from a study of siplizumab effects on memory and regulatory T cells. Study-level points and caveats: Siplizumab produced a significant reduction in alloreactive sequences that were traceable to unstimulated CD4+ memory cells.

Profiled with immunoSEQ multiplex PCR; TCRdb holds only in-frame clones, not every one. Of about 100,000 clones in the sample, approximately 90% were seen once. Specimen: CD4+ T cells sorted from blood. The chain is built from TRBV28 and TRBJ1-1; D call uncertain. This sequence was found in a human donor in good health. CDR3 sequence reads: CASSLRWTEAFF. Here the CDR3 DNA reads TGTGCCAGCAGCCTAAGGTGGACTGAAGCTTTCTTT.